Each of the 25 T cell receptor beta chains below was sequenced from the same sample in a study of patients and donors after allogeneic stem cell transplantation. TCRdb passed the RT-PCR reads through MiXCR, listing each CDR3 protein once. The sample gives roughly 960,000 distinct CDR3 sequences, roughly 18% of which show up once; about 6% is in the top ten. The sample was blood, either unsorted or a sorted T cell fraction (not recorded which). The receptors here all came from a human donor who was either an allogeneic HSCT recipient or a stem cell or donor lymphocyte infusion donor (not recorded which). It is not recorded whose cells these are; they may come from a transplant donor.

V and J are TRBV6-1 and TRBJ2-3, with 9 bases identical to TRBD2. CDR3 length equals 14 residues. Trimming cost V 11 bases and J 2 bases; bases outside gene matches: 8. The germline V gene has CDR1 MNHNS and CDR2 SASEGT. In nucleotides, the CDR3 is TGTGCCGGCGGGGGGGAGGGCTCCACAGATACGCAGTATTTT. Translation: CAGGGEGSTDTQYF.

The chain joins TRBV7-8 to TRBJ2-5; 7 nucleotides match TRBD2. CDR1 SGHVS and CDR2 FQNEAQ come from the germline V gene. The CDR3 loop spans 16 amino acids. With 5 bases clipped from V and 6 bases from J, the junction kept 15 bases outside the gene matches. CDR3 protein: CASSPRALGGVQTQYF. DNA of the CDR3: TGTGCCAGCAGCCCTCGGGCTCTGGGGGGGGTTCAGACCCAGTACTTC.

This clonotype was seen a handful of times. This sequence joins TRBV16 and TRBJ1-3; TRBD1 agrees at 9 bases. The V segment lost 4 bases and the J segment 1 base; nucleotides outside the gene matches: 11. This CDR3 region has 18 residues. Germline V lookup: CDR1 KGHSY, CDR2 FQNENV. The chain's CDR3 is CASSRSTGGDTSGNTIYF. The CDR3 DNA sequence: TGTGCCAGCAGCCGATCAACAGGGGGCGATACGTCTGGAAACACCATATATTTT.

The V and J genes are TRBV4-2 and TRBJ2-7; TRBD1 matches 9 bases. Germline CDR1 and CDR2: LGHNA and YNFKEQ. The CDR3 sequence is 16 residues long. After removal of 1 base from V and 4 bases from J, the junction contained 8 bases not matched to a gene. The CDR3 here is CASSQARTGVPYEQYF. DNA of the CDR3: TGTGCCAGCAGCCAAGCCCGGACAGGGGTGCCGTACGAGCAGTACTTC.

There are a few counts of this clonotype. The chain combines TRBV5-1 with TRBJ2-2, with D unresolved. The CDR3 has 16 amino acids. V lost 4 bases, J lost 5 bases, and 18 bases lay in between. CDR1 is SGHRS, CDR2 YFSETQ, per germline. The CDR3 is CASSGAPLDGTGELFF. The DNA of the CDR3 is TGCGCCAGCAGCGGCGCGCCTCTGGACGGAACCGGGGAGCTGTTTTTT.

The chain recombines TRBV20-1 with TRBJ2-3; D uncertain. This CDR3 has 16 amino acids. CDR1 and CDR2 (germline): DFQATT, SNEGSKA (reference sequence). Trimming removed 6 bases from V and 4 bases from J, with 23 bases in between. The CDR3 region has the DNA TGCAGTGCCCCAGAAGGTCGGACCCGTCATTCAGATACGCAGTATTTT. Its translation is CSAPEGRTRHSDTQYF.

CDR3 sequence (DNA): TGTGCCAGCAGCGTGGACAGGGCGGGTAATTCACCCCTCCACTTT. Translating gives CASSVDRAGNSPLHF. J is TRBJ1-6 and V is TRBV9, with 8 bases aligning to TRBD1. The CDR3 covers 15 residues. In germline, CDR1 is SGDLS, CDR2 YYNGEE. V shed 2 bases, J shed 6 bases, and the junction held 4 bases outside the gene matches.

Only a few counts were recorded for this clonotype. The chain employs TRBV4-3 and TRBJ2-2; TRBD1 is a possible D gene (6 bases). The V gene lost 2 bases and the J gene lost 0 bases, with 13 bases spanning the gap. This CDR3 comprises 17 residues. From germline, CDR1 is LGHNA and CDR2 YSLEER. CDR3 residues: CASSQTLRGTNTGELFF. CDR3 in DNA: TGCGCCAGCAGCCAAACCCTCAGGGGAACGAACACCGGGGAGCTGTTTTTT.

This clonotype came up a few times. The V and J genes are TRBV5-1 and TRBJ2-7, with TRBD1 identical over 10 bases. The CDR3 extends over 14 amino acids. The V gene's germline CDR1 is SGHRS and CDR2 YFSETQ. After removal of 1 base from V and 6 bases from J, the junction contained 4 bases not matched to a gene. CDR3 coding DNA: TGCGCCAGCAGCTTGTGGACAGGGGGTGGCGAGCAGTACTTC. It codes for CASSLWTGGGEQYF.

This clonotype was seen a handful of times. The CDR3 protein is CSARDGGTPFYEQYF. The CDR3 DNA reads TGCAGTGCTAGAGATGGCGGGACACCGTTCTACGAGCAGTACTTC. This rearrangement joins TRBV20-1 to TRBJ2-7; D possibly uses TRBD1 or TRBD2 (6 bases each). Trimming shortened V by 0 bases and J by 3 bases, and 15 bases separated the two germline ends. Germline CDR1 reads DFQATT; CDR2 reads SNEGSKA (reference sequence). The CDR3 runs 15 residues.

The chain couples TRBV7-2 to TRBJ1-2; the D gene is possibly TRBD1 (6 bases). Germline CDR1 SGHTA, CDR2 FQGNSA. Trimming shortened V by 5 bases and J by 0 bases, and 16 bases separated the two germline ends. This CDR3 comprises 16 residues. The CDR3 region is CASSEPDRPANYGYTF. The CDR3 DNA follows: TGTGCCAGCAGCGAACCGGACAGACCTGCTAACTATGGCTACACCTTC. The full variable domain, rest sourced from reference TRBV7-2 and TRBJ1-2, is GAGVSQSPSNKVTEKGKDVELRCDPISGHTALYWYRQSLGQGLEFLIYFQGNSAPDKSGLPSDRFSAERTGGSVSTLTIQRTQQEDSAVYLCASSEPDRPANYGYTFGSGTRLTVV.

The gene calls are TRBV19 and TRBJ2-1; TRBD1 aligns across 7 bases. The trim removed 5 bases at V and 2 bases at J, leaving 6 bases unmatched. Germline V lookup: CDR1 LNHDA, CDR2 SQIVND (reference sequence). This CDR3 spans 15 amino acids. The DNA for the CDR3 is TGTGCCAGTAGTGAAGGGACAGAGGCCTACAATGAGCAGTTCTTC. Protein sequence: CASSEGTEAYNEQFF.

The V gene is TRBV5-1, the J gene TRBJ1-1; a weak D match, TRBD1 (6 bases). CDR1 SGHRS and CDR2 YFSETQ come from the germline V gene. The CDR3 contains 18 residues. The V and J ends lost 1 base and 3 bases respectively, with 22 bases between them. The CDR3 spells CASSLWETTGTLHTEAFF. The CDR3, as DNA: TGCGCCAGCAGCTTGTGGGAGACCACAGGGACGCTCCACACTGAAGCTTTCTTT.

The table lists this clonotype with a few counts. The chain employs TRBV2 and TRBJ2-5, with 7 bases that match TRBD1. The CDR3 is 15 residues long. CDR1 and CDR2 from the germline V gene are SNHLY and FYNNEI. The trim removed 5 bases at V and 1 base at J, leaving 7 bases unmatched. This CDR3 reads CASSNRGKGQETQYF. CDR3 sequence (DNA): TGTGCCAGCAGTAACAGGGGCAAAGGCCAAGAGACCCAGTACTTC.

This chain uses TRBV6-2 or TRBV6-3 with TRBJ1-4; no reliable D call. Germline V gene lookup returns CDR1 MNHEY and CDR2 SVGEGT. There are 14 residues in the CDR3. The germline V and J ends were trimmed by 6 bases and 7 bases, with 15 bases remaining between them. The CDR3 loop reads CASRWGSFGEKLFF. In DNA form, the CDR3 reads TGTGCCAGCAGGTGGGGTTCATTCGGTGAAAAACTGTTTTTT.

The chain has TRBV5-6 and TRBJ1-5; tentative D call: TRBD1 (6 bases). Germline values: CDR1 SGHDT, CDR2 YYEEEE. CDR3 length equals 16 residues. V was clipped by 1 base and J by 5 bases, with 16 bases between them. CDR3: CASSLIRGGADQPQHF. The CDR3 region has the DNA TGTGCCAGCAGCTTGATCCGTGGGGGGGCGGATCAGCCCCAGCATTTT.

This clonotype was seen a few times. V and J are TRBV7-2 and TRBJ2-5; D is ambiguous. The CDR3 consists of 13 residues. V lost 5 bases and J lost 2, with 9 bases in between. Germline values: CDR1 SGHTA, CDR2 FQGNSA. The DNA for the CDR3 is TGTGCCAGCAGCCGAGCTCCTCAAGAGACCCAGTACTTC. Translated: CASSRAPQETQYF.

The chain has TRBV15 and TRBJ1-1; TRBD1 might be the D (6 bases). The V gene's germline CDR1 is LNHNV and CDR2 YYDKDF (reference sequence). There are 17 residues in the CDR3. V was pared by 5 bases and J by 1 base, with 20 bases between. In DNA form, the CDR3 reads TGTGCCACCAGCTTTAAACCCCCCGACAGGAGGAACACTGAAGCTTTCTTT. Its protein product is CATSFKPPDRRNTEAFF. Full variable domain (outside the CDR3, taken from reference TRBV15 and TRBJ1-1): DAMVIQNPRYQVTQFGKPVTLSCSQTLNHNVMYWYQQKSSQAPKLLFHYYDKDFNNEADTPDNFQSRRPNTSFCFLDIRSPGLGDTAMYLCATSFKPPDRRNTEAFFGQGTRLTVV.

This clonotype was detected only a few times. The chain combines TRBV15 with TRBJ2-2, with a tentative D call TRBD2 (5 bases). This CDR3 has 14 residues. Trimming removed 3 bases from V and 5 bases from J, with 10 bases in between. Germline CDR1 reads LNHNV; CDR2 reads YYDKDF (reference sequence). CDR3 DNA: TGTGCCACCAGCAGGGAGGTTTGGACCGGGGAGCTGTTTTTT. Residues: CATSREVWTGELFF. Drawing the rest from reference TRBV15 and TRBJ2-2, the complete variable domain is DAMVIQNPRYQVTQFGKPVTLSCSQTLNHNVMYWYQQKSSQAPKLLFHYYDKDFNNEADTPDNFQSRRPNTSFCFLDIRSPGLGDTAMYLCATSREVWTGELFFGEGSRLTVL.

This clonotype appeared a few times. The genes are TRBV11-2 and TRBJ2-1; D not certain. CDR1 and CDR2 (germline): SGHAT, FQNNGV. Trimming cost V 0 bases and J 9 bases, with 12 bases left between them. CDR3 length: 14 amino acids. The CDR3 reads CASSLDRVATEQFF. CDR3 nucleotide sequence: TGTGCCAGCAGCTTAGATCGAGTGGCAACTGAGCAGTTCTTC.

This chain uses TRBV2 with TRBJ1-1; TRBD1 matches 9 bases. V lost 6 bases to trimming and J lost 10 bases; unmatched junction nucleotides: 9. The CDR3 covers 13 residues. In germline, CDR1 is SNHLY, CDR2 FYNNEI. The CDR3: CASRALQGARAFF. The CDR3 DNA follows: TGTGCCAGCAGGGCTTTACAGGGGGCGCGAGCTTTCTTT.

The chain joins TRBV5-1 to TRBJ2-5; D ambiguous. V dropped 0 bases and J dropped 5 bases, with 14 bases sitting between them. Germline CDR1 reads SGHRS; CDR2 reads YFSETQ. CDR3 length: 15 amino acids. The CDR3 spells CASSLALSGEETQYF. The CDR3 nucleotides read TGCGCCAGCAGCTTGGCCTTAAGTGGAGAGGAGACCCAGTACTTC.

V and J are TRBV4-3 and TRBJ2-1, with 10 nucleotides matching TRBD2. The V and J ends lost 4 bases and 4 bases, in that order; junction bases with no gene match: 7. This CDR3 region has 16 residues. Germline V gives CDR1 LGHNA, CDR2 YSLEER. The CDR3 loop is CASSLSSGGAYNEQFF. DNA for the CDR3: TGCGCCAGCAGCCTCTCGAGCGGGGGGGCTTACAATGAGCAGTTCTTC.

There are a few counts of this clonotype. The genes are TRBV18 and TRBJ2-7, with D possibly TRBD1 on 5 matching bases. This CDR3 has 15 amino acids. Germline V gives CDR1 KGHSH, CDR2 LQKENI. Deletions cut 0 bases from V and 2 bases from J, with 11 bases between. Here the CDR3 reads CASSPPDRMAYEQYF. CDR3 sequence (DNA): TGTGCCAGCTCACCACCTGACAGAATGGCCTACGAGCAGTACTTC.

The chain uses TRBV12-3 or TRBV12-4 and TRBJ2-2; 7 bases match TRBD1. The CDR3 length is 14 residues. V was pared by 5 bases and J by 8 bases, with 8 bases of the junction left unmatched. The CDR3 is CASSTGDRRGELFF. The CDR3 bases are TGTGCCAGCAGTACAGGGGACCGGCGGGGGGAGCTGTTTTTT.